This entry lists 26 T cell receptor beta chains sequenced from one sample in a study of CD8 T cells in ankylosing spondylitis. TCRdb recomputed calls from the 5' RACE reads with MiXCR, one row per CDR3 protein. The profile shows hundreds of thousands of distinct CDR3 sequences, around 7.8% of them singletons. The sample comprised blood, either unsorted or a sorted T cell fraction (not recorded which). All receptors derive from a male donor with ankylosing spondylitis or in good health (not recorded which).

This clonotype came up many times. V usage is TRBV19 and J usage is TRBJ2-1; TRBD2 matches at 8 bases. The CDR3 loop spans 12 amino acids. V was clipped by 11 bases and J by 4 bases; unmatched bases: 4. Germline V gives CDR1 LNHDA, CDR2 SQIVND (reference sequence). The CDR3 protein is CAAGGLYNEQFF. The CDR3 nucleotides read TGTGCCGCGGGGGGTCTGTACAATGAGCAGTTCTTC.

This clonotype was recorded at least ten times. The chain couples TRBV2 to TRBJ2-1, with 9 nucleotides matching TRBD1. Germline values: CDR1 SNHLY, CDR2 FYNNEI. This CDR3 comprises 15 residues. V shed 6 bases, J shed 5 bases, and the junction held 8 bases outside the gene matches. The CDR3 reads CASRKGQGDHNEQFF. The CDR3 region has the DNA TGTGCCAGCAGGAAGGGACAGGGAGACCACAATGAGCAGTTCTTC.

This clonotype came up many times. This chain uses TRBV5-6 with TRBJ2-4; the D gene is possibly TRBD1 (5 bases). The V gene lost 4 bases and the J gene lost 7 bases, with 12 bases spanning the gap. Germline CDR1 reads SGHDT; CDR2 reads YYEEEE. This CDR3 spans 13 amino acids. The DNA for the CDR3 is TGTGCCAGCAGCCTCGGCCAGGGTAACATTCAGTACTTC. Translated, it gives CASSLGQGNIQYF.

This clonotype was picked up many times. The rearrangement links TRBV9 to TRBJ2-2; D may be TRBD1 (5 bases). With 0 bases removed from V and 8 bases from J, the gap between germline ends came to 5 bases. The CDR3 is 12 amino acids. CDR1 SGDLS and CDR2 YYNGEE come from the germline V gene. The CDR3 loop is CASSVDRGELFF. DNA of the CDR3: TGTGCCAGCAGCGTAGACAGGGGGGAGCTGTTTTTT.

The J gene is TRBJ2-1, the V gene TRBV20-1; possibly TRBD1 for D (8 bases). CDR1 and CDR2 from the germline V gene are DFQATT and SNEGSKA (reference sequence). Trimming removed 5 bases from V and 6 bases from J, with 14 bases in between. The CDR3 consists of 13 residues. The CDR3 region is CSAGQGGINEQFF. DNA of the CDR3: TGCAGTGCTGGACAGGGAGGGATCAATGAGCAGTTCTTC.

This clonotype was detected many times. The chain employs TRBV29-1 and TRBJ1-1, with D possibly being TRBD1 (5 bases). Trimming shortened V by 7 bases and J by 1 base, and 10 bases separated the two germline ends. Germline V CDR1 and CDR2: SQVTM, ANQGSEA. The CDR3 contains 12 residues. CDR3 coding DNA: TGCAGCGGTGGTGGGGGGAACACTGAAGCTTTCTTT. Its protein product is CSGGGGNTEAFF.

The V and J genes are TRBV5-1 and TRBJ1-1; TRBD1 is a possible D gene (6 bases). The CDR3 has 12 amino acids. Germline CDR1 reads SGHRS; CDR2 reads YFSETQ. V lost 7 bases, J lost 3 bases, and 10 bases lay in between. The CDR3 is CASQGRDTEAFF. DNA of the CDR3: TGCGCCAGCCAGGGGCGAGACACTGAAGCTTTCTTT.

The V call is TRBV18, the J call TRBJ2-2; no clear D. V dropped 1 base and J dropped 2 bases, with 11 bases sitting between them. The CDR3 runs to 16 residues. Germline assignment: CDR1 KGHSH and CDR2 LQKENI. The CDR3: CASSPQSPKNTGELFF. In nucleotides, the CDR3 is TGTGCCAGCTCACCACAAAGCCCAAAAAACACCGGGGAGCTGTTTTTT.

J is TRBJ2-1 and V is TRBV7-6; the match to TRBD2 covers 7 bases. The CDR3 sequence is 14 residues long. Per germline, CDR1 SGHVS and CDR2 FNYEAQ. With V trimmed by 3 bases and J by 8 bases, 7 bases remained unmatched. The CDR3 nucleotides are TGTGCCAGCAGCTTGGACCCGGGGAGGGATGAGCAGTTCTTC. Translating gives CASSLDPGRDEQFF.

This clonotype was counted at least ten times. V gene TRBV7-9 combines with J gene TRBJ2-2; D is perhaps TRBD1 (6 bases). Trimming took off 3 bases at V and 4 bases at J, with 12 bases between the two ends. The CDR3 covers 15 residues. Germline V lookup: CDR1 SEHNR, CDR2 FQNEAQ (reference sequence). The CDR3 DNA sequence: TGTGCCAGCAGCTTGGTACAGGGAAGCACCGGGGAGCTGTTTTTT. Encoded protein: CASSLVQGSTGELFF.

The chain combines TRBV20-1 with TRBJ1-2, with TRBD1 as a possible D gene (6 bases). The germline V gene has CDR1 DFQATT and CDR2 SNEGSKA (reference sequence). Trimming took 2 bases from V and 5 from J, leaving 15 bases between them. The CDR3 is 14 residues long. CDR3 in amino acids: CSARRGGPGYGYTF. Here the CDR3 DNA reads TGCAGTGCTAGAAGGGGGGGCCCCGGTTATGGCTACACCTTC.

The gene calls are TRBV6-6 and TRBJ1-2; D is undetermined. Germline assignment: CDR1 MNHNY and CDR2 SVGAGI (reference sequence). Trimming pared 10 bases from V and 5 bases from J, leaving 17 bases between. This CDR3 has 13 residues. The CDR3 sequence: CAIHRDPIYGYTF. The DNA of the CDR3 is TGTGCCATCCACAGAGACCCGATTTATGGCTACACCTTC.

CDR3 nucleotide sequence: TGTGCCAGCAGTGAGGAGGGGATGAACACTGAAGCTTTCTTT. This gives the protein CASSEEGMNTEAFF. The chain is built from TRBV25-1 and TRBJ1-1; possible D gene TRBD1, 5 bases. Trimming took off 3 bases at V and 0 bases at J, with 8 bases between the two ends. The CDR3 contains 14 residues. Germline CDR1 and CDR2: MGHDK and SYGVNS.

This clonotype was detected only a few times. The rearrangement joins TRBV20-1 to TRBJ2-2; a possible D gene is TRBD2 (5 bases). The germline V gene encodes CDR1 DFQATT and CDR2 SNEGSKA (reference sequence). CDR3 length: 15 amino acids. With 0 bases removed from V and 5 bases from J, the gap between germline ends came to 13 bases. The CDR3 is CSARDQGTGTGELFF. CDR3 coding DNA: TGCAGTGCTAGAGATCAAGGAACGGGGACCGGGGAGCTGTTTTTT.

The rearrangement uses TRBV7-2 and TRBJ2-1, with a weak D call TRBD1 (6 bases). Germline values: CDR1 SGHTA, CDR2 FQGNSA. The CDR3 spans 13 residues. Trimming pared 4 bases from V and 7 bases from J, leaving 11 bases between. The CDR3 DNA is TGTGCCAGCAGCTCCTGCAGGGGTAATGAGCAGTTCTTC. Its protein is CASSSCRGNEQFF.

This clonotype occurred many times. V gene TRBV7-2 combines with J gene TRBJ1-5; D possibly corresponds to TRBD1 (5 bases). Germline-derived CDR1 and CDR2 are SGHTA and FQGNSA. The ends were cut back, 6 bases at V and 4 bases at J, with 16 bases in the middle. The CDR3 contains 15 residues. The CDR3 DNA reads as TGTGCCAGCAGTCTTCGCCAGGGCGATAATCAGCCCCAGCATTTT. Encoded protein: CASSLRQGDNQPQHF.

This clonotype has a count of ten or more. The rearrangement uses TRBV29-1 and TRBJ2-2; D is possibly TRBD2 (6 bases). Trimming stripped 6 bases from V and 1 base from J, with 15 bases between. CDR3 size: 15 residues. Germline values: CDR1 SQVTM, CDR2 ANQGSEA. The DNA for the CDR3 is TGCAGCGTCCTGGAGGCTAGCGTGAACACCGGGGAGCTGTTTTTT. This codes for CSVLEASVNTGELFF.

This clonotype has ten or more counts. This rearrangement joins TRBV4-1 to TRBJ1-2; D is unclear. Germline CDR1 reads MGHRA; CDR2 reads YSYEKL. V gave up 0 bases and J gave up 0 bases, with 14 bases separating them. The CDR3 is 17 residues long. CDR3 region: CASSQEPGESANYGYTF. CDR3 DNA: TGCGCCAGCAGCCAAGAGCCCGGGGAGTCAGCTAACTATGGCTACACCTTC.

At least ten counts were recorded for this clonotype. The chain is built from TRBV7-2 and TRBJ1-3; D remains unclear. The CDR3 spans 15 residues. V was shortened by 2 bases and J by 1 base, with 9 bases between the two germline ends. Germline V gene lookup returns CDR1 SGHTA and CDR2 FQGNSA. This chain's CDR3 is CASSLSARSGNTIYF. CDR3 DNA sequence: TGTGCCAGCAGCTTATCCGCACGTTCTGGAAACACCATATATTTT.

V gene TRBV7-2 combines with J gene TRBJ1-1; 9 positions match TRBD1. V was clipped by 5 bases and J by 7 bases; unmatched bases: 5. Germline V CDR1 and CDR2: SGHTA, FQGNSA. The CDR3 is 13 residues long. The CDR3 loop is CASSADRGYEAFF. CDR3 DNA sequence: TGTGCCAGCAGCGCGGACAGGGGCTATGAAGCTTTCTTT.

Many counts were recorded for this clonotype. This chain uses TRBV7-8 with TRBJ2-2; possibly TRBD1 or TRBD2 for D (6 bases each). The V end lost 5 bases, the J end lost 3 bases, and 13 bases lay between the germline ends. This CDR3 spans 15 amino acids. Per the germline V gene, CDR1 is SGHVS and CDR2 is FQNEAQ. The DNA of the CDR3 is TGTGCCAGCAGCGCTCGGGGGCCCTACACCGGGGAGCTGTTTTTT. Its protein product is CASSARGPYTGELFF.

The rearrangement links TRBV11-3 to TRBJ1-1; unclear D gene. Germline loops: CDR1 SGHNT, CDR2 YENEEA. V was cut by 0 bases and J by 4 bases, with 9 bases left in between. There are 14 residues in the CDR3. The CDR3 region is CASSLDLGSTEAFF. The CDR3 nucleotides read TGTGCCAGCAGCTTAGATCTCGGGAGCACTGAAGCTTTCTTT.

This clonotype was found once. The chain couples TRBV4-2 to TRBJ1-1, with no clear D. Trimming stripped 8 bases from V and 2 bases from J, with 15 bases between. This CDR3 region has 14 residues. CDR1 and CDR2 (germline): LGHNA, YNFKEQ. The chain's CDR3 is CASGPSLPNTEAFF. In DNA, the CDR3 is TGTGCCAGCGGCCCCTCGCTTCCCAACACTGAAGCTTTCTTT.

In its sample, this clonotype was seen many times. The rearrangement uses TRBV7-8 and TRBJ2-2; D unclear. The germline V gene has CDR1 SGHVS and CDR2 FQNEAQ. The CDR3 contains 15 residues. Trimming shortened V by 1 base and J by 2 bases, and 8 bases separated the two germline ends. CDR3 sequence: CASSLVPSNTGELFF. The CDR3 DNA sequence: TGTGCCAGCAGCTTAGTCCCCAGCAACACCGGGGAGCTGTTTTTT.

This clonotype was seen many times. CDR3 nucleotide sequence: TGTGCCAGCAGCCAAGCCCCGAACACTGAAGCTTTCTTT. Its protein product is CASSQAPNTEAFF. The rearrangement joins TRBV14 to TRBJ1-1, with unresolved D. Germline CDR1 and CDR2: SGHDN and FVKESK. CDR3 length equals 13 residues. The ends were cut back, 1 base at V and 1 base at J, with 4 bases in the middle.

J is TRBJ2-1 and V is TRBV10-3; D may be TRBD2 (5 bases). V was pared by 4 bases and J by 7 bases, with 5 bases between. Germline V CDR1 and CDR2: ENHRY, SYGVKD. The CDR3 has 11 amino acids. The CDR3, as DNA: TGTGCCATCAGTGTAGCGAATGAGCAGTTCTTC. Protein sequence: CAISVANEQFF.